Included here is one T cell receptor beta chain sequence, with context. Its antigen remains unidentified. The CDR3 consists of 13 residues. CDR1 SQVTM and CDR2 ANQGSEA come from the germline V gene. V was trimmed by 2 bases and J by 5 bases, leaving 12 bases between them. The data originate from a study of T cells in Graves' hyperthyroidism and ophthalmopathy. Notes on the study in general: By a 13 V-J model, ophthalmopathy was set apart from stable hyperthyroidism.

Patients aged 18 to 65 had newly diagnosed hyperthyroidism that had lasted under 2 months. A patient was excluded if there was uncontrolled infection, other autoimmune disease, pregnancy or lactation. The PBMCs were taken from approximately 9.7 ml of fresh peripheral blood. Authors of the study amplified TCR beta CDR3 regions from RNA transcripts. HTBI primers were employed in a first-round RT-PCR of the TCR CDR3. Each CDR3 protein gets one entry after TCRdb re-called the multiplex PCR reads with MiXCR. The data contain roughly 510,000 distinct CDR3 sequences, around 20% of them singletons. The chain uses TRBV29-1 and TRBJ1-1; possibly TRBD1 for D (5 bases). This clonotype was obtained from a man aged 18 to 29 with Graves' hyperthyroidism. The sample taken for sequencing was blood. DNA of the CDR3: TGCAGCGTTGAACCCGTAAGGGGAACTGAAGCTTTCTTT. It encodes CSVEPVRGTEAFF.